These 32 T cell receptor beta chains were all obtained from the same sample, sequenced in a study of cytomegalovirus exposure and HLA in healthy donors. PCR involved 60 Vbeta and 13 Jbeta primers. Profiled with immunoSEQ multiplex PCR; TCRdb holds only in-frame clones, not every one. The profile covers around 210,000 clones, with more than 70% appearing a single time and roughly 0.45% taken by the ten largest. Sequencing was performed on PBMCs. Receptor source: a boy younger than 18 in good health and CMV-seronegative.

The CDR3 reads CASTGDTGELFF. The CDR3 nucleotides read TGTGCCAGCACCGGGGACACCGGGGAGCTGTTTTTT. The V gene is TRBV27, the J gene TRBJ2-2; TRBD2 might be the D (5 bases). Germline V lookup: CDR1 MNHEY, CDR2 SMNVEV (reference sequence). The CDR3 totals 12 residues. The V gene lost 7 bases and the J gene lost 3 bases, with 6 bases spanning the gap.

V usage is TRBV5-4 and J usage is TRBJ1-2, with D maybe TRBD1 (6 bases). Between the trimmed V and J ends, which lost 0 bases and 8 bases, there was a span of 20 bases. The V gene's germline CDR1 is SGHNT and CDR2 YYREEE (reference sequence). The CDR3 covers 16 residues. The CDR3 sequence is CASSLGRAGANSGYTF. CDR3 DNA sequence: TGTGCCAGCAGCTTGGGCCGGGCAGGGGCGAATAGCGGCTACACCTTC. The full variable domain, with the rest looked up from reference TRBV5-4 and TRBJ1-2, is ETGVTQSPTHLIKTRGQQVTLRCSSQSGHNTVSWYQQALGQGPQFIFQYYREEENGRGNFPPRFSGLQFPNYSSELNVNALELDDSALYLCASSLGRAGANSGYTFGSGTRLTVV.

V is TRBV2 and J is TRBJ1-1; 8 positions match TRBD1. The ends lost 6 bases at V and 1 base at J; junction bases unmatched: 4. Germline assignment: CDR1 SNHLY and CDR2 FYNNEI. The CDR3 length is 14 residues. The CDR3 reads CASSYGTGNTEAFF. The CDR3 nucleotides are TGTGCCAGCAGCTACGGGACAGGGAACACTGAAGCTTTCTTT.

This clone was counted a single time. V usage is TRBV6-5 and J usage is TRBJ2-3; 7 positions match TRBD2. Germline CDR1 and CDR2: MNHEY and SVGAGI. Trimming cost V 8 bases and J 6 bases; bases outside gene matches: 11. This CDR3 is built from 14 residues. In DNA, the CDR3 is TGTGCCAGCCGGGCGGGGGTAATCAGTGATACGCAGTATTTT. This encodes CASRAGVISDTQYF.

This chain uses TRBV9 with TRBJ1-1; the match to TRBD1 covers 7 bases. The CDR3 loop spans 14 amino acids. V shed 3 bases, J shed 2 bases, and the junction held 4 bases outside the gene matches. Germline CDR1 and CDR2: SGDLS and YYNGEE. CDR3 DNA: TGTGCCAGCAGCGCCGGGACAGTCAACACTGAAGCTTTCTTT. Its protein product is CASSAGTVNTEAFF.

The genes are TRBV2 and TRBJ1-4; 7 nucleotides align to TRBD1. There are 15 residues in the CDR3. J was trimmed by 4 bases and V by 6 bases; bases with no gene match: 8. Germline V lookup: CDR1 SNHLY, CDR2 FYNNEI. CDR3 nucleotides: TGTGCCAGCAGGCAACAGGGGAGACTTAATGAAAAACTGTTTTTT. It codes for CASRQQGRLNEKLFF. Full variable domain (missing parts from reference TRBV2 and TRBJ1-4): EPEVTQTPSHQVTQMGQEVILRCVPISNHLYFYWYRQILGQKVEFLVSFYNNEISEKSEIFDDQFSVERPDGSNFTLKIRSTKLEDSAMYFCASRQQGRLNEKLFFGSGTQLSVL.

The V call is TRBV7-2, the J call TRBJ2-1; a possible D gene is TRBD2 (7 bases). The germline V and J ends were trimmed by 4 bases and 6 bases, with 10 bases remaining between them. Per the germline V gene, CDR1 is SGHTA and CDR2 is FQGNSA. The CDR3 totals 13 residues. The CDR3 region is CASSWGGPNEQFF. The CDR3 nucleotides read TGTGCCAGCAGCTGGGGGGGCCCCAATGAGCAGTTCTTC.

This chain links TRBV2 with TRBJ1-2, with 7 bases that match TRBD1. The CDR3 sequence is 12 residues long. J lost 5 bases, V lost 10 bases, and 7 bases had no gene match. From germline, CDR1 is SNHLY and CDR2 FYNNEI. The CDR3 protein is CATRTGPYGYTF. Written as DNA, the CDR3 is TGTGCCACCCGGACAGGACCTTATGGCTACACCTTC.

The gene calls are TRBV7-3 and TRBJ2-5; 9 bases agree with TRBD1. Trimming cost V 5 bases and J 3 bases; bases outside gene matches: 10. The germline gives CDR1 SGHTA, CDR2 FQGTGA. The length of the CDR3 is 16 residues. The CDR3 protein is CASSIGPGQGEETQYF. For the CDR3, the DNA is TGTGCCAGCAGCATAGGACCGGGACAGGGAGAAGAGACCCAGTACTTC.

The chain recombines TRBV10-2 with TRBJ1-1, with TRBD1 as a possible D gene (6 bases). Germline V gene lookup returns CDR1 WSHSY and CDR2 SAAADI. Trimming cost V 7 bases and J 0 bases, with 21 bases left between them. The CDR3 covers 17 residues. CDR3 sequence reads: CASTYGRGNRMNTEAFF. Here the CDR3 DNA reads TGCGCCAGCACTTATGGCAGGGGCAACCGGATGAACACTGAAGCTTTCTTT.

In DNA, the CDR3 is TGTGCCAGCAGCTTTAAAGAGACCCAGTACTTC. Residues: CASSFKETQYF. V gene TRBV11-2 combines with J gene TRBJ2-5; D remains unclear. Germline V gene lookup returns CDR1 SGHAT and CDR2 FQNNGV. Trimming pared 3 bases from V and 3 bases from J, leaving 2 bases between. CDR3 size: 11 residues.

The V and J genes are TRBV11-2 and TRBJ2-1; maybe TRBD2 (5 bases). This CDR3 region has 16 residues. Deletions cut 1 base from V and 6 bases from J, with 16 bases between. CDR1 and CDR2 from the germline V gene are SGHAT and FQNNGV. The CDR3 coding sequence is TGTGCCAGCAGCTTAGTTGTCCAACTAGTACCCAATGAGCAGTTCTTC. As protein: CASSLVVQLVPNEQFF.

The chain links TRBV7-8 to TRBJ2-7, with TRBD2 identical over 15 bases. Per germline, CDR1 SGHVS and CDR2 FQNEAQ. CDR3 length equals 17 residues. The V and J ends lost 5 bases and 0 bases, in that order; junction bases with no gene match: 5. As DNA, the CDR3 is TGTGCCAGCAGCCCCGGGACTAGCGGGGGGTACTCCTACGAGCAGTACTTC. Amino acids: CASSPGTSGGYSYEQYF.

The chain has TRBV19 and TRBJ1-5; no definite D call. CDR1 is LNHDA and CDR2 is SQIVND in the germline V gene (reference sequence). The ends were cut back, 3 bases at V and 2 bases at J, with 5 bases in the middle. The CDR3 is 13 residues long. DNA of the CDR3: TGTGCCAGTAGTATTAGTCGCAATCAGCCCCAGCATTTT. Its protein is CASSISRNQPQHF. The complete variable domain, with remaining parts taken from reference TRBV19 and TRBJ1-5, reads DGGITQSPKYLFRKEGQNVTLSCEQNLNHDAMYWYRQDPGQGLRLIYYSQIVNDFQKGDIAEGYSVSREKKESFPLTVTSAQKNPTAFYLCASSISRNQPQHFGDGTRLSIL.

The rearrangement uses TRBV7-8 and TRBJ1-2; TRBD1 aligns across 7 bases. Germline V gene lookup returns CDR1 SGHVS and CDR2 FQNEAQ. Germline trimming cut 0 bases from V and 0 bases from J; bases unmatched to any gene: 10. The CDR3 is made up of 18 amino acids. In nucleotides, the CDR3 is TGTGCCAGCAGCTTAGCTTCGGGGACAGCAGGGACTAACTATGGCTACACCTTC. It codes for CASSLASGTAGTNYGYTF. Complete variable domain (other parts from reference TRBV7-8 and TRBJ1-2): GAGVSQSPRYKVAKRGQDVALRCDPISGHVSLFWYQQALGQGPEFLTYFQNEAQLDKSGLPSDRFFAERPEGSVSTLKIQRTQQEDSAVYLCASSLASGTAGTNYGYTFGSGTRLTVV.

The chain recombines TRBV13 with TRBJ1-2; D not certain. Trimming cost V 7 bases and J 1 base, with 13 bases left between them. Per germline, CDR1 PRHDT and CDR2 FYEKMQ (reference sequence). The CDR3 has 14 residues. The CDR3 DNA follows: TGTGCCAGCACCCTGGGAGGCAGTAACTATGGCTACACCTTC. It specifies CASTLGGSNYGYTF. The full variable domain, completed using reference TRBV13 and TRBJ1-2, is AAGVIQSPRHLIKEKRETATLKCYPIPRHDTVYWYQQGPGQDPQFLISFYEKMQSDKGSIPDRFSAQQFSDYHSELNMSSLELGDSALYFCASTLGGSNYGYTFGSGTRLTVV.

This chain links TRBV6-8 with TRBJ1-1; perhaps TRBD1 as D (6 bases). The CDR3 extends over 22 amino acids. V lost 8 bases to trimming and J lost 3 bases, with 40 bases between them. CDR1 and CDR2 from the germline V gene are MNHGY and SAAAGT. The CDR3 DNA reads TGTGCCAGCCCGCGGCGTCCCAAGGAACAACAGGGAACGGGCCGTTGGGACACTGAAGCTTTCTTT. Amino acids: CASPRRPKEQQGTGRWDTEAFF.

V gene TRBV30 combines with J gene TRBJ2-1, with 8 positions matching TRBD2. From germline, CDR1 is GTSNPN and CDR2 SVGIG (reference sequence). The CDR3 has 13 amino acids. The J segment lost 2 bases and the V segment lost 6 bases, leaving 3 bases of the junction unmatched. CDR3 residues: CACQRGTYNEQFF. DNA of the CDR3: TGTGCCTGCCAGCGGGGGACCTACAATGAGCAGTTCTTC. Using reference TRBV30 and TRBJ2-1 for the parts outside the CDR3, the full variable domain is SQTIHQWPATLVQPVGSPLSLECTVEGTSNPNLYWYRQAAGRGLQLLFYSVGIGQISSEVPQNLSASRPQDRQFILSSKKLLLSDSGFYLCACQRGTYNEQFFGPGTRLTVL.

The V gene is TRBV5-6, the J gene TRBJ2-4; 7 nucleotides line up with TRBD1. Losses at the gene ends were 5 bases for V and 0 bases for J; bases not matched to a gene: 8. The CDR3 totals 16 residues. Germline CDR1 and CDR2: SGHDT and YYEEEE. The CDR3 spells CASSPTGRLAKNIQYF. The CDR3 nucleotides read TGTGCCAGCAGTCCGACAGGGAGACTAGCCAAAAACATTCAGTACTTC.

DNA of the CDR3: TGTGCCAGCAGCTTAGAATTCCAGGGGCCCACAGATACGCAGTATTTT. This translates into CASSLEFQGPTDTQYF. The genes are TRBV7-8 and TRBJ2-3; tentative D call: TRBD1 (6 bases). The CDR3 totals 16 residues. Germline values: CDR1 SGHVS, CDR2 FQNEAQ. The V gene lost 1 base and the J gene lost 2 bases, with 13 bases spanning the gap.

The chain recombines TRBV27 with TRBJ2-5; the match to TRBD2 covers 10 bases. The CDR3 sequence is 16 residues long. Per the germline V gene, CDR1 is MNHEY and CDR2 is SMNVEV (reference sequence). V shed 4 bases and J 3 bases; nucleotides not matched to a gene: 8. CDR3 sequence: CASSSGLAPLKETQYF. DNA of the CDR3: TGTGCCAGCAGTTCGGGACTAGCGCCCCTAAAAGAGACCCAGTACTTC.

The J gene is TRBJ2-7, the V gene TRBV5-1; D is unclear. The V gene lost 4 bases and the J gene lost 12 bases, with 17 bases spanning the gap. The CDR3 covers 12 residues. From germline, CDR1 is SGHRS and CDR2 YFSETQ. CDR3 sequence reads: CASSPEPPQWYF. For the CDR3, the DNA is TGCGCCAGCAGCCCAGAACCCCCTCAGTGGTACTTC.

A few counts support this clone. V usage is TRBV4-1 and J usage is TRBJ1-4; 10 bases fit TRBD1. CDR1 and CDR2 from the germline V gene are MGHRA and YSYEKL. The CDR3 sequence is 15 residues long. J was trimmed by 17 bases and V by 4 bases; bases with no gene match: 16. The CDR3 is CASSPSGTGADLLFF. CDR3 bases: TGCGCCAGCAGCCCAAGCGGGACAGGGGCCGATCTTCTATTTTTT.

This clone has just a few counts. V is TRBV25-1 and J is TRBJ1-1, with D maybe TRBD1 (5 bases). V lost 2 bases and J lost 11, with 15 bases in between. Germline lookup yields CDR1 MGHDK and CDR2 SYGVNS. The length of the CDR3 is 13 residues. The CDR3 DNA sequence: TGTGCCAGCAGTGAAGTCAGAGGGGCGGGGGCTTTCTTT. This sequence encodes CASSEVRGAGAFF.

CDR3 coding DNA: TGTGCCAGCAGCTTCCTTGGCGGGGTATTAGAGACCCAGTACTTC. Translation: CASSFLGGVLETQYF. This chain connects TRBV7-3 to TRBJ2-5; D perhaps matches TRBD2 (6 bases). Per germline, CDR1 SGHTA and CDR2 FQGTGA. Trimming cost V 3 bases and J 4 bases, with 15 bases left between them. There are 15 residues in the CDR3.

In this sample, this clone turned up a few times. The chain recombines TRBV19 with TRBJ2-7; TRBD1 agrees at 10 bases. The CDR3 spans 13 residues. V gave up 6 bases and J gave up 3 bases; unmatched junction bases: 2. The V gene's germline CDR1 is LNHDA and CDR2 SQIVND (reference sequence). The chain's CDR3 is CASSGQGGYEQYF. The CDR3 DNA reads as TGTGCCAGTAGCGGACAGGGGGGCTACGAGCAGTACTTC.

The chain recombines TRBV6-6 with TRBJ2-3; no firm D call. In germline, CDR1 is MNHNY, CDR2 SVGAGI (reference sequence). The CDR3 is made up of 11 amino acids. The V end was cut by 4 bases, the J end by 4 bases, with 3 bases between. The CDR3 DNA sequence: TGTGCCAGCAGTTCGGCAGATACGCAGTATTTT. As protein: CASSSADTQYF.

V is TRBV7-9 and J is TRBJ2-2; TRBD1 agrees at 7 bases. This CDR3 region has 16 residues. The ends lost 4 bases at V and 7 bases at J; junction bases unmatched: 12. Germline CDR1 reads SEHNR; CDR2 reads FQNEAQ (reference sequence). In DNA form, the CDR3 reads TGTGCCAGCAGCTCGGGTGGATTCAGGGGGATCGGGGAGCTGTTTTTT. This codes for CASSSGGFRGIGELFF. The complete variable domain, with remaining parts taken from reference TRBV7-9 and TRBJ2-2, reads DTGVSQNPRHKITKRGQNVTFRCDPISEHNRLYWYRQTLGQGPEFLTYFQNEAQLEKSRLLSDRFSAERPKGSFSTLEIQRTEQGDSAMYLCASSSGGFRGIGELFFGEGSRLTVL.

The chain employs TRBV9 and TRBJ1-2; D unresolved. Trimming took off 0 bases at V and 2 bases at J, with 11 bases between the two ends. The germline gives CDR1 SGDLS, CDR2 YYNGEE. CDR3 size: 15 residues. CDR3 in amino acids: CASSVGAMLNYGYTF. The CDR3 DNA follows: TGTGCCAGCAGCGTAGGAGCCATGTTGAACTATGGCTACACCTTC.

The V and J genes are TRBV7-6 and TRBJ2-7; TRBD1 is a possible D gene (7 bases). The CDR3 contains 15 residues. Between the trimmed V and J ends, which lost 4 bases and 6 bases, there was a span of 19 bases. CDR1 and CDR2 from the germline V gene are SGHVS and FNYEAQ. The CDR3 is CASSWDQGGRGEQYF. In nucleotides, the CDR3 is TGTGCCAGCAGCTGGGACCAGGGGGGTAGAGGCGAGCAGTACTTC.

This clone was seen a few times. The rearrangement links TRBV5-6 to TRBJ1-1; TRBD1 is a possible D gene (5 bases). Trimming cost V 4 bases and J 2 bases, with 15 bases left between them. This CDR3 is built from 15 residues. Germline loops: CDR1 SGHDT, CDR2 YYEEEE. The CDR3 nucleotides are TGTGCCAGCAGCGGTGAGAGGAGGGGTAACACTGAAGCTTTCTTT. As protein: CASSGERRGNTEAFF.

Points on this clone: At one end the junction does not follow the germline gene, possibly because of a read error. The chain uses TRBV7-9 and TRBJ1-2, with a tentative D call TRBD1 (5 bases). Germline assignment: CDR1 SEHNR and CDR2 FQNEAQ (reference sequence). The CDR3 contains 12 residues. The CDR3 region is CASNLQDYGYTF. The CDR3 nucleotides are TGTGCCAGCAACTTACAGGACTATGGCTACACCTTC.